A selection of T cell receptor beta chains follows, all from one sample in a study of T cells after yellow fever vaccination. TCRdb passed the 5' RACE reads through MiXCR, listing each CDR3 protein once. The sample holds under 550,000 distinct CDR3 sequences; about a fifth are singletons and the top ten take around 16%. The sequenced sample was PBMCs, obtained approximately 20 days after the first yellow fever vaccination. Source of these receptors: a man younger than 30 who received the YFV17D yellow fever vaccine. Both conserved end residues are part of each CDR3. A D gene is named only where the DNA matches it firmly. Clone size, where shown, is once, few, many, or a class for clones that have expanded.

size	V	D	J	DNA	CDR3
many	TRBV6-5	NA	TRBJ1-2	TGTGCCAGCAGTGATCTTTATGGCTACACCTTC	CASSDLYGYTF
few	TRBV7-9	NA	TRBJ2-1	TGTGCCAGCAGCTTAGGGGGTCGCGGGGTTCCCCCGGAGCAGTTCTTC	CASSLGGRGVPPEQFF
NA	TRBV25-1	TRBD2	TRBJ2-4	TGTGCCAGCAGTGAATCGACTAGCGGGGGGTACTCACCCCTAGCCAAAAACATTCAGTACTTC	CASSESTSGGYSPLAKNIQYF
NA	TRBV15	TRBD1	TRBJ1-1	TGTGCCACCAGCGGCACCAGGGGGCCGGTTGAAGCTTTCTTT	CATSGTRGPVEAFF
NA	TRBV6-5	TRBD2	TRBJ2-6	TGTGCCAGCAGTTCGACCGGGGGGGCTTCTGGGGCCAACGTCCTGACTTTC	CASSSTGGASGANVLTF
NA	TRBV5-1	TRBD1	TRBJ1-1	TGCGCCAGCAGCTTTCCCGGGACAGGGCCGTCGGAAGCTTTCTTT	CASSFPGTGPSEAFF
few	TRBV29-1	NA	TRBJ1-1	TGCAGCGTTGAGAGGGACACTGAAGCTTTCTTT	CSVERDTEAFF
few	TRBV27	TRBD1	TRBJ2-7	TGTGCCAGCAGCCTGACAGGGAATCCCTACGAGCAGTACTTC	CASSLTGNPYEQYF
NA	TRBV29-1	TRBD2	TRBJ2-7	TGCAGCGCACACGAGCGGGGGGGAGGCTCCTACGAGCAGTACTTC	CSAHERGGGSYEQYF
few	TRBV7-8	NA	TRBJ2-5	TGTGCCAGCAGCCTTGGACCAGATCAGCGGCAAACCCAGTACTTC	CASSLGPDQRQTQYF
NA	TRBV7-2	NA	TRBJ1-2	TGTGCCAGCGGAGACAGGTCTAACTATGGCTACACCTTC	CASGDRSNYGYTF
NA	TRBV11-2	NA	TRBJ1-6	TGTGCCAGCAGTAGAGGACAGTGGAACAATAATTCACCCCTCCACTTT	CASSRGQWNNNSPLHF
few	TRBV6-5	TRBD2	TRBJ2-3	TGTGCCAGCAGTTACTCGGAGACTAGCGGGGGGCCTACAGATACGCAGTATTTT	CASSYSETSGGPTDTQYF
NA	TRBV19	NA	TRBJ1-4	TGTGCCAGTAGTCTAGCGGGTTTTAATGAAAAACTGTTTTTT	CASSLAGFNEKLFF
NA	TRBV5-1	TRBD1	TRBJ2-7	TGCGCCAGCAGACTGGGACAGGGGGCTTACGAGCAGTACTTC	CASRLGQGAYEQYF
few	TRBV3-1	TRBD2	TRBJ2-5	TGTGCCAGCAGCCAAGATAGCGGGGGGGCCCTATCGGAGACCCAGTACTTC	CASSQDSGGALSETQYF
once	TRBV10-3	NA	TRBJ2-1	TGTGCCATCAGTGAGTCGGCTATCCAGGAGCAGTTCTTC	CAISESAIQEQFF
NA	TRBV24-1	NA	TRBJ2-2	TGTGCCACCAGTGATCCATCCGAGGGTGGGGAGCTGTTTTTT	CATSDPSEGGELFF
NA	TRBV10-3	NA	TRBJ1-2	TGTGCCCTCAGAGATGGACAGCAGGCGGATGGCTACACCTTC	CALRDGQQADGYTF
NA	TRBV4-3	TRBD1	TRBJ2-7	TGCGCCAGCAGCCAAGAAGCCGTGACCGGGACAGGGAGCGAGCAGTACTTC	CASSQEAVTGTGSEQYF
NA	TRBV20-1	NA	TRBJ2-3	TGCAGTGCCCCTATCCGAGGGATCGGAACAGATACGCAGTATTTT	CSAPIRGIGTDTQYF
once	TRBV5-1	TRBD1	TRBJ1-5	TGCGCCAGCAGCCCGGATACAGGGGGTCTCAATCAGCCCCAGCATTTT	CASSPDTGGLNQPQHF
few	TRBV7-8	TRBD1	TRBJ2-3	TGTGCCAGCAGCTTAGGAAGGGGACAGGGAGCAGATACGCAGTATTTT	CASSLGRGQGADTQYF
NA	TRBV7-9	NA	TRBJ2-5	TGTGCCAGCAGCTTCACGGGGGCACGTGAGACCCAGTACTTC	CASSFTGARETQYF
NA	TRBV29-1	NA	TRBJ2-3	TGCAGCGTTGCGGGCCCGGGGGGCACAGATACGCAGTATTTT	CSVAGPGGTDTQYF
NA	TRBV5-5	TRBD2	TRBJ2-5	TGTGCCAGCCGACTAGCGGGCCGCCAAGAGACCCAGTACTTC	CASRLAGRQETQYF
few	TRBV12-3/TRBV12-4	NA	TRBJ1-5	TGTGCCAGCAGTTTAGGGACACCCGGGGCCCAGCATTTT	CASSLGTPGAQHF
few	TRBV2	NA	TRBJ2-1	TGTGCCAGCAGTGGGGTCAGAGAATACAATGAGCAGTTCTTC	CASSGVREYNEQFF
NA	TRBV7-9	NA	TRBJ1-2	TGTGCCAGCAGCAACCGGCGCGATGGCTACACCTTC	CASSNRRDGYTF
NA	TRBV5-1	NA	TRBJ2-5	TGCGCCAGCAGCCCGGGGGCCGGGGGTGGAGAGACCCAGTACTTC	CASSPGAGGGETQYF
NA	TRBV24-1	NA	TRBJ2-1	TGTGCCACCAGTGACCAGACTTCATACAATGAGCAGTTCTTC	CATSDQTSYNEQFF
NA	TRBV28	NA	TRBJ1-3	TGTGCCAGCAGTTTGGGATACACCATATATTTT	CASSLGYTIYF
NA	TRBV5-1	NA	TRBJ2-3	TGCGCCAGCAGCTCCGCGGGGCCCGCCACAGATACGCAGTATTTT	CASSSAGPATDTQYF
NA	TRBV12-3/TRBV12-4	NA	TRBJ2-1	TGTGCCAGCAGTTACCAGGTTGGGTTTGGGGATGAGCAGTTCTTC	CASSYQVGFGDEQFF
NA	TRBV5-1	NA	TRBJ1-2	TGCGCCAGCAGCATGCTTCAGGGTGAGGTGGGCTATGGCTACACCTTC	CASSMLQGEVGYGYTF
few	TRBV10-3	NA	TRBJ2-1	TGTGCCTCACACGGAAGCGGGCTTAGCTCCTACAATGAGCAGTTCTTC	CASHGSGLSSYNEQFF
few	TRBV7-2	TRBD1	TRBJ1-2	TGTGCCAGCAGGGCCCAGGGGGGCTTCGGTGGCTACACCTTC	CASRAQGGFGGYTF
NA	TRBV5-1	NA	TRBJ2-2	TGCGCCAGCAGCTTGTCGGTGGGGGGCCTAACCCCCGGGGAGCTGTTTTTT	CASSLSVGGLTPGELFF
NA	TRBV29-1	TRBD1	TRBJ2-5	TGCAGCGCCGAGACAGGGGGGAGGGAGACCCAGTACTTC	CSAETGGRETQYF
few	TRBV7-2	NA	TRBJ1-1	TGTGCCAGCAGCTCCGACGCTACTGAAGCTTTCTTT	CASSSDATEAFF